Shown below are 12 T cell receptor beta chains from a single sample sequenced in a study of blood T cell repertoires in COVID-19. Some clones are missing from TCRdb's copy, which holds only in-frame ones; the method was immunoSEQ multiplex PCR. Found here are about 78,000 clones, 84% of them singletons; the top ten hold roughly 4%. Sequenced material: peripheral blood. These receptor sequences come from a man in his forties or fifties with acute or convalescent COVID-19.

The rearrangement joins TRBV5-1 to TRBJ2-2; no definite D call. The CDR3 loop spans 14 amino acids. V was clipped by 2 bases and J by 3 bases, with 8 bases between them. Germline V lookup: CDR1 SGHRS, CDR2 YFSETQ. The CDR3 bases are TGCGCCAGCAGCTTTAATTCGGACACCGGGGAGCTGTTTTTT. Its translation is CASSFNSDTGELFF.

The chain uses TRBV4-3 and TRBJ2-2; possibly TRBD1 for D (5 bases). Germline CDR1 is LGHNA and CDR2 is YSLEER. CDR3 length equals 17 residues. V lost 1 base, J lost 0 bases, and 12 bases lay in between. CDR3 region: CASSQVVQGPNTGELFF. DNA of the CDR3: TGCGCCAGCAGCCAAGTAGTGCAGGGTCCGAACACCGGGGAGCTGTTTTTT.

This clone was recorded only once. V and J are TRBV9 and TRBJ2-5; 12 nucleotides match TRBD2. The CDR3 consists of 15 residues. V dropped 3 bases and J dropped 4; count of bases not matched to a gene: 4. From germline, CDR1 is SGDLS and CDR2 YYNGEE. The CDR3 bases are TGTGCCAGCAGCGAGACTAGCGGGAGTTTAGAGACCCAGTACTTC. Translating gives CASSETSGSLETQYF.

This clone was counted once. The chain couples TRBV28 to TRBJ2-2; D ambiguous. Germline loops: CDR1 MDHEN, CDR2 SYDVKM. V was pared by 7 bases and J by 8 bases, with 8 bases between. This CDR3 has 11 amino acids. CDR3 loop: CASTRGGELFF. The CDR3 region has the DNA TGTGCCAGCACCCGAGGAGGGGAGCTGTTTTTT.

The V call is TRBV10-3, the J call TRBJ2-3; D perhaps matches TRBD1 (6 bases). The CDR3 contains 15 residues. V was pared by 6 bases and J by 1 base, with 14 bases between. From germline, CDR1 is ENHRY and CDR2 SYGVKD. CDR3 protein: CAISRQVGGTDTQYF. The CDR3 DNA reads as TGTGCCATCAGCCGACAGGTCGGAGGCACAGATACGCAGTATTTT.

The chain is built from TRBV9 and TRBJ2-1; TRBD2 matches 9 bases. The CDR3 has 15 amino acids. With 4 bases clipped from V and 2 bases from J, the junction kept 4 bases outside the gene matches. Germline V gene lookup returns CDR1 SGDLS and CDR2 YYNGEE. CDR3 DNA: TGTGCCAGCAGCCCCATAGCGGGGGCCTACAATGAGCAGTTCTTC. Residues: CASSPIAGAYNEQFF.

The J gene is TRBJ2-5, the V gene TRBV7-2; tentatively, D is TRBD2 (5 bases). The V gene lost 2 bases and the J gene lost 6 bases, with 13 bases spanning the gap. The CDR3 covers 14 residues. From germline, CDR1 is SGHTA and CDR2 FQGNSA. The CDR3 DNA is TGTGCCAGCAGCTTAAATAGTCGGGGTCAGACCCAGTACTTC. This codes for CASSLNSRGQTQYF.

The chain carries TRBV19 and TRBJ1-1; TRBD1 might be the D (6 bases). The V end lost 6 bases, the J end lost 0 bases, and 17 bases lay between the germline ends. Germline V lookup: CDR1 LNHDA, CDR2 SQIVND (reference sequence). The CDR3 has 16 residues. The CDR3 reads CASRPPGRGMNTEAFF. The CDR3 coding sequence is TGTGCCAGTAGACCACCTGGGAGGGGGATGAACACTGAAGCTTTCTTT.

This sequence joins TRBV11-2 and TRBJ1-2; TRBD1 is a possible D gene (6 bases). Per germline, CDR1 SGHAT and CDR2 FQNNGV. The germline V and J ends were trimmed by 2 bases and 8 bases, with 15 bases remaining between them. This CDR3 is 14 amino acids long. The DNA of the CDR3 is TGTGCCAGCAGCTTAAACAGGGCGGAGTTAGGCTACACCTTC. As protein: CASSLNRAELGYTF.

J is TRBJ1-2 and V is TRBV27; the match to TRBD1 covers 9 bases. Germline V gene data show CDR1 as MNHEY and CDR2 as SMNVEV (reference sequence). The CDR3 covers 13 residues. V dropped 2 bases and J dropped 5; count of bases not matched to a gene: 0. As DNA, the CDR3 is TGTGCCAGCAGTTTAGACAGGGGGTATGGCTACACCTTC. Amino acids: CASSLDRGYGYTF.

J is TRBJ2-1 and V is TRBV12-3 or TRBV12-4; 7 nucleotides match TRBD1. V trimming: 6 bases; J trimming: 5 bases; junction bases outside the gene matches: 4. The CDR3 runs 13 residues. The CDR3 DNA follows: TGTGCCAGCAGCGGACAGGATAACAATGAGCAGTTCTTC. This gives the protein CASSGQDNNEQFF.

The chain joins TRBV18 to TRBJ2-2; possible D gene TRBD2, 6 bases. The length of the CDR3 is 15 residues. V shed 4 bases and J shed 0 bases, with 9 bases lying between them. Germline CDR1 is KGHSH and CDR2 is LQKENI. The CDR3 bases are TGTGCCAGCTCACTCCAGCGGGCGAACACCGGGGAGCTGTTTTTT. Translation: CASSLQRANTGELFF.